This T cell receptor (beta chain) was sequenced during a study of blood T cell repertoires in COVID-19. For the study at large: There were acute and convalescent COVID-19 samples, and they came from the United States, Italy and Spain. Nucleic acid was either cDNA or gDNA, and it came from T cells, B-cell-depleted T cells, or PBMCs.

Assay: immunoSEQ multiplex PCR; the TCRdb copy retains only in-frame clones and omits some. This sample yields around 280,000 clones, of which 87% are seen a single time; about 2.2% belongs to the top ten. Germline lookup yields CDR1 SGHAT and CDR2 FQNNGV. The CDR3 totals 12 residues. Trimming took 4 bases from V and 1 from J, leaving 5 bases between them. Sequenced: peripheral blood. This TCR was recovered from a woman aged 45 to 65 who had recovered from COVID-19. The chain couples TRBV11-2 to TRBJ2-7, with unresolved D. In DNA form, the CDR3 reads TGTGCCAGCAGCTCAACATCCTACGAGCAGTACTTC. Encoded protein: CASSSTSYEQYF.